This T cell receptor beta chain came from a study of cytomegalovirus exposure and HLA in healthy donors. General study findings and limits: What a later analysis showed was that several of the most significant clusters appeared linked to common viral pathogens.

About this clone itself: Its cognate antigen is unknown.

Both 60 Vbeta primers and 13 Jbeta primers went into the PCR. Clones were sequenced by immunoSEQ multiplex PCR, and TCRdb holds only the in-frame ones, with some missing. The sample includes around 190,000 clones, around 79% of them seen just once. The material sequenced was PBMCs. This TCR derives from a woman aged 50 to 65 in good health and CMV-seronegative.

The CDR3 reads CASSALAGGTDTQYF. CDR3 in DNA: TGCGCCAGCAGTGCCCTAGCGGGGGGGACAGATACGCAGTATTTT. V and J are TRBV10-2 and TRBJ2-3; the match to TRBD2 covers 12 bases. The length of the CDR3 is 15 residues. Germline V lookup: CDR1 WSHSY, CDR2 SAAADI. V lost 4 bases and J lost 3; bases outside the gene matches: 2.